This T cell receptor (beta chain) was sequenced in a study of T cell repertoires in cytomegalovirus infection. TCRdb re-called the reads through MiXCR, storing one row per CDR3 protein. The table records hundreds of thousands of distinct CDR3 sequences, 24% of them present only once. The CDR3 is made up of 13 amino acids. The V gene lost 5 bases and the J gene lost 6 bases, with 14 bases spanning the gap. The J gene is TRBJ2-7, the V gene TRBV12-3 or TRBV12-4; D is unclear. The receptor was isolated from a human donor in good health (CMV status not recorded). Some clones in this sample may be carry-over from other donors' samples. The sequencing input was CD8+ T cells from PBMCs. The CDR3 DNA follows: TGTGCCAGCAGTCCACGACCTAGGCGCGAGCAGTACTTC. As protein: CASSPRPRREQYF.